This TCR beta chain appears in the sequencing data of a study of identical twins. TCRdb ran MiXCR on the 5' RACE reads and lists one entry per CDR3 protein. The table records some 710,000 distinct CDR3 sequences, roughly 6.2% of them present only once. Deletions cut 4 bases from V and 1 base from J, with 11 bases between. The CDR3 contains 15 residues. Germline CDR1 is LGHDT and CDR2 is YNNKEL (reference sequence). The clonotype comes from a man in his late teens or twenties in good health. This sequence joins TRBV3-1 and TRBJ2-1; D remains unclear. Sequencing used naive T cells sorted from blood. CDR3 coding DNA: TGTGCCAGCAGCCCCCGGAGTATTTCCTACAATGAGCAGTTCTTC. It is translated as CASSPRSISYNEQFF.